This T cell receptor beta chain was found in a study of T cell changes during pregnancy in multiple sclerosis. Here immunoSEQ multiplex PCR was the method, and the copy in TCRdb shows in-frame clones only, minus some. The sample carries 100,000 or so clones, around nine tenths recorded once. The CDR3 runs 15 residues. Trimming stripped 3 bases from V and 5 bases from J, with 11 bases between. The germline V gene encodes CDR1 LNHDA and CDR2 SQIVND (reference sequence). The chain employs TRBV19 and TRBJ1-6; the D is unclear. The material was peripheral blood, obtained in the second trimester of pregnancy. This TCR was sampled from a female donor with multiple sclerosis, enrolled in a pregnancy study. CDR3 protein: CASSMGGANNSPLHF. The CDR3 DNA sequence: TGTGCCAGTAGTATGGGAGGAGCCAATAATTCACCCCTCCACTTT.